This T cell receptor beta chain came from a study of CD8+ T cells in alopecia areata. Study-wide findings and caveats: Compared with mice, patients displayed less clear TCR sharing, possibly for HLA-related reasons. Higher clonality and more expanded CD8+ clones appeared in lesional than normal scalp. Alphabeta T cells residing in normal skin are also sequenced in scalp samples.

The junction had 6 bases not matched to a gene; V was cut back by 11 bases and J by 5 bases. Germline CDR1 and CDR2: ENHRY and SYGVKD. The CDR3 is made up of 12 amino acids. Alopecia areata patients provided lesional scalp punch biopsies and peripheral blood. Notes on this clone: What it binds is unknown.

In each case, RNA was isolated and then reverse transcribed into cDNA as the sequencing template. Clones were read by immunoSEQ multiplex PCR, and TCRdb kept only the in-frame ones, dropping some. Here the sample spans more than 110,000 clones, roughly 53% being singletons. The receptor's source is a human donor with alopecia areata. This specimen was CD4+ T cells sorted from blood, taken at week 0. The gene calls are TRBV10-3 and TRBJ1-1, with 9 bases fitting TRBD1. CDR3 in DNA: TGTGCCGTTGGACAGGGGAGAACTGAAGCTTTCTTT. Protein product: CAVGQGRTEAFF.